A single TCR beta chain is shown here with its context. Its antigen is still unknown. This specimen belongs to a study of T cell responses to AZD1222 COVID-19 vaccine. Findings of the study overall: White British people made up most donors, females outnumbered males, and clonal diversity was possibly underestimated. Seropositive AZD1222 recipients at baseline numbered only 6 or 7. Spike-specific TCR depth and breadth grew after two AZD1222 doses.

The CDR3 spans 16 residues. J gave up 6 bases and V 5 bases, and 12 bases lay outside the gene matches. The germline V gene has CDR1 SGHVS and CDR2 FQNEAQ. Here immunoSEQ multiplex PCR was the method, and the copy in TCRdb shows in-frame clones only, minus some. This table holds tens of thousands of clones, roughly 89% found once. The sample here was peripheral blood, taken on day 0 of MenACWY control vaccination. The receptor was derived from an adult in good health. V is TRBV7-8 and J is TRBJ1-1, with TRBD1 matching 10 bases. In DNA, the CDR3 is TGTGCCAGCAGCCGACAGGGGGCGCGTAGGTCGTCTGAAGCTTTCTTT. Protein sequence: CASSRQGARRSSEAFF.